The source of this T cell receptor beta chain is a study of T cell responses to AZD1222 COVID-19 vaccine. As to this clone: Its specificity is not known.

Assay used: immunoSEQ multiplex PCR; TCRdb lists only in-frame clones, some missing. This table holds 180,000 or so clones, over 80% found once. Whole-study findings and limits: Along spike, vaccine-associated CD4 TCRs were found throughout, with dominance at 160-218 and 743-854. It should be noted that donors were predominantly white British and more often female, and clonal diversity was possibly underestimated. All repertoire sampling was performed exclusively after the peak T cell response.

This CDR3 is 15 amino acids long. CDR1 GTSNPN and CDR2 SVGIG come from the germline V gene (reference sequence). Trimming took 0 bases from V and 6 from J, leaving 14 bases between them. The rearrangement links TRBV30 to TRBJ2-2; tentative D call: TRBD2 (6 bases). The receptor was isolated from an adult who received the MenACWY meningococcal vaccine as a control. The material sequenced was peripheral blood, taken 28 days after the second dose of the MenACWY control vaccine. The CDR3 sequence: CAWSVGSGFSGELFF. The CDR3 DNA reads TGTGCCTGGAGTGTTGGAAGCGGGTTTTCCGGGGAGCTGTTTTTT.